These 22 T cell receptor beta chains were sequenced from one sample in a study of blood T cell repertoires in COVID-19. Measured with immunoSEQ multiplex PCR; TCRdb has only the in-frame clones, and not every one. The sample has about 190,000 clones; about four fifths are singletons. The sequencing input was peripheral blood. The receptors here all came from a woman in her seventies with active or convalescent COVID-19.

The rearrangement joins TRBV24-1 to TRBJ1-2; 10 nucleotides agree with TRBD1. The CDR3 consists of 15 residues. V dropped 5 bases and J dropped 3; count of bases not matched to a gene: 5. The germline gives CDR1 KGHDR, CDR2 SFDVKD. CDR3 coding DNA: TGTGCCACCAGTGCCCCTGGGACAGGGGACTATGGCTACACCTTC. Its translation is CATSAPGTGDYGYTF.

This rearrangement joins TRBV6-5 to TRBJ2-3; no definite D call. V was shortened by 5 bases and J by 10 bases, with 16 bases between the two germline ends. CDR3 size: 13 residues. The germline V gene has CDR1 MNHEY and CDR2 SVGAGI. The CDR3 DNA sequence: TGTGCCAGCAGTCGCGCAACTAAGAGTGCGCAGTATTTT. The encoded protein is CASSRATKSAQYF.

J is TRBJ1-1 and V is TRBV6-5; D is possibly TRBD1 (5 bases). Germline V lookup: CDR1 MNHEY, CDR2 SVGAGI. The CDR3 extends over 15 amino acids. Trimming removed 0 bases at V and 3 bases at J, with 11 bases between. The CDR3 DNA sequence: TGTGCCAGCAGTTACTCAATCTGGGGGGACACTGAAGCTTTCTTT. It encodes CASSYSIWGDTEAFF.

The V call is TRBV18, the J call TRBJ2-7; TRBD1 matches 9 bases. Germline-derived CDR1 and CDR2 are KGHSH and LQKENI. The CDR3 contains 13 residues. V gave up 5 bases and J gave up 6 bases; unmatched junction bases: 5. The CDR3 DNA follows: TGTGCCAGCTCAAGGGACAGGGTAGGCGAGCAGTACTTC. Encoded protein: CASSRDRVGEQYF. The full variable domain, completed using reference TRBV18 and TRBJ2-7, is NAGVMQNPRHLVRRRGQEARLRCSPMKGHSHVYWYRQLPEEGLKFMVYLQKENIIDESGMPKERFSAEFPKEGPSILRIQQVVRGDSAAYFCASSRDRVGEQYFGPGTRLTVT.

J is TRBJ2-3 and V is TRBV15; 8 bases fit TRBD1. The CDR3 covers 15 residues. Germline values: CDR1 LNHNV, CDR2 YYDKDF (reference sequence). After removal of 2 bases from V and 1 base from J, the junction contained 2 bases not matched to a gene. Here the CDR3 reads CATSRRGQGTDTQYF. The DNA for the CDR3 is TGTGCCACCAGCAGAAGGGGACAGGGCACAGATACGCAGTATTTT.

This chain uses TRBV2 with TRBJ1-4; a weak D match, TRBD1 (5 bases). Deletions cut 6 bases from V and 0 bases from J, with 8 bases between. This CDR3 is 14 amino acids long. CDR1 is SNHLY and CDR2 is FYNNEI in the germline V gene. In nucleotides, the CDR3 is TGTGCCAGCAGCCGACAGTCAACTAATGAAAAACTGTTTTTT. Residues: CASSRQSTNEKLFF.

This chain joins TRBV5-1 and TRBJ2-3; 7 bases fit TRBD1. J was trimmed by 3 bases and V by 3 bases; bases with no gene match: 7. This CDR3 is 15 amino acids long. Germline assignment: CDR1 SGHRS and CDR2 YFSETQ. The CDR3, as DNA: TGCGCCAGCAGCTACTCCGGGACAGTTACAGATACGCAGTATTTT. It specifies CASSYSGTVTDTQYF.

CDR3 bases: TGCAGTGCTACCGGGCAAGAGACCCAGTACTTC. Protein: CSATGQETQYF. The rearrangement joins TRBV20-1 to TRBJ2-5; D remains unclear. V was shortened by 4 bases and J by 2 bases, with 5 bases between the two germline ends. Germline CDR1 and CDR2: DFQATT and SNEGSKA (reference sequence). The CDR3 sequence is 11 residues long.

This rearrangement joins TRBV6-5 to TRBJ2-2, with 7 bases that match TRBD1. The V and J ends lost 5 bases and 4 bases, in that order; junction bases with no gene match: 4. The CDR3 runs 14 residues. In germline, CDR1 is MNHEY, CDR2 SVGAGI. The CDR3: CASSRQGSTGELFF. DNA for the CDR3: TGTGCCAGCAGTCGACAGGGAAGCACCGGGGAGCTGTTTTTT.

V and J are TRBV24-1 and TRBJ2-1, with TRBD2 as a possible D gene (9 bases). V lost 3 bases and J 9 bases, leaving 23 bases between the germline ends. The CDR3 loop spans 17 amino acids. Germline V CDR1 and CDR2: KGHDR, SFDVKD. CDR3 DNA: TGTGCCACCAGTGATGCCACAGGGGGTAGCGGGAGAGGTGAGCAGTTCTTC. This encodes CATSDATGGSGRGEQFF.

This clone was found a few times. The chain is built from TRBV6-5 and TRBJ2-1, with D possibly matching TRBD2 (5 bases). The CDR3 sequence is 13 residues long. The ends were cut back, 6 bases at V and 7 bases at J, with 13 bases in the middle. Per germline, CDR1 MNHEY and CDR2 SVGAGI. CDR3 in amino acids: CASRKSGENEQFF. CDR3 coding DNA: TGTGCCAGCAGGAAGTCCGGGGAAAATGAGCAGTTCTTC.

V and J are TRBV5-1 and TRBJ1-1; D gene uncertain. V lost 7 bases and J 0 bases, leaving 10 bases between the germline ends. CDR3 size: 13 residues. Germline V lookup: CDR1 SGHRS, CDR2 YFSETQ. CDR3 protein: CASHTVMNTEAFF. The DNA of the CDR3 is TGCGCCAGCCACACAGTAATGAACACTGAAGCTTTCTTT.

This clone was picked up one time. The chain is built from TRBV28 and TRBJ1-1, with D maybe TRBD1 (5 bases). This CDR3 is built from 15 residues. Germline V gene lookup returns CDR1 MDHEN and CDR2 SYDVKM. V was clipped by 3 bases and J by 5 bases, with 16 bases between them. CDR3 bases: TGTGCCAGCAGTTTGGGGCCAGATAGACGGACTGAAGCTTTCTTT. Protein sequence: CASSLGPDRRTEAFF. Drawing the rest from reference TRBV28 and TRBJ1-1, the complete variable domain is DVKVTQSSRYLVKRTGEKVFLECVQDMDHENMFWYRQDPGLGLRLIYFSYDVKMKEKGDIPEGYSVSREKKERFSLILESASTNQTSMYLCASSLGPDRRTEAFFGQGTRLTVV.

This clone has just one count. V usage is TRBV20-1 and J usage is TRBJ1-4; 8 bases align to TRBD1. This CDR3 region has 16 residues. The trim removed 3 bases at V and 8 bases at J, leaving 14 bases unmatched. Germline V gene data show CDR1 as DFQATT and CDR2 as SNEGSKA (reference sequence). The CDR3 region is CSASPYGQGEGEKLFF. The CDR3 coding sequence is TGCAGTGCTAGTCCTTACGGACAGGGCGAGGGGGAAAAACTGTTTTTT.

This chain connects TRBV5-1 to TRBJ2-2, with 9 bases that match TRBD2. The CDR3 spans 16 residues. The germline V gene encodes CDR1 SGHRS and CDR2 YFSETQ. V was clipped by 4 bases and J by 4 bases; unmatched bases: 8. CDR3 DNA sequence: TGCGCCAGCAGCCCAGGACTAGCGAAGGCCACCGGGGAGCTGTTTTTT. This gives the protein CASSPGLAKATGELFF.

This clone occurred a few times. The chain carries TRBV18 and TRBJ2-5; tentatively, D is TRBD2 (6 bases). V lost 3 bases, J lost 5 bases, and 16 bases lay in between. Germline loops: CDR1 KGHSH, CDR2 LQKENI. This CDR3 is 15 amino acids long. The CDR3 region is CASSPRGGLAETQYF. Here the CDR3 DNA reads TGTGCCAGCTCACCTCGGGGAGGCCTGGCCGAGACCCAGTACTTC.

This clone was recorded once. The chain carries TRBV11-2 and TRBJ2-3; 9 bases are shared with TRBD1. In germline, CDR1 is SGHAT, CDR2 FQNNGV. The length of the CDR3 is 16 residues. Trimming at V came to 4 bases and at J to 4 bases, leaving 9 bases not matched to a gene. The chain's CDR3 is CASSSAQGALSDTQYF. The CDR3 DNA reads TGTGCCAGCAGCTCTGCACAGGGGGCATTATCAGATACGCAGTATTTT.

The V gene is TRBV3-1 (or the pseudogene TRBV3-2), the J gene TRBJ1-4; maybe TRBD1 (6 bases). The ends were cut back, 2 bases at V and 10 bases at J, with 17 bases in the middle. Per the germline V gene, CDR1 is LGHDT and CDR2 is YNNKEL (reference sequence). The CDR3 is 15 residues long. CDR3 DNA: TGTGCCAGCAGCCAAAAGAGGACAGTGCATGGAAAACTGTTTTTT. It yields the protein CASSQKRTVHGKLFF.

V gene TRBV2 combines with J gene TRBJ2-5; 7 nucleotides align to TRBD1. CDR3 length equals 15 residues. V was clipped by 6 bases and J by 2 bases; unmatched bases: 9. Germline CDR1 SNHLY, CDR2 FYNNEI. The CDR3 DNA follows: TGTGCCAGCAGAGCCGGGACAGCACTTCAAGAGACCCAGTACTTC. Translating it yields CASRAGTALQETQYF.

V gene TRBV11-3 combines with J gene TRBJ2-1; D ambiguous. Trimming cost V 3 bases and J 7 bases, with 7 bases left between them. CDR3 length equals 12 residues. The germline V gene encodes CDR1 SGHNT and CDR2 YENEEA. DNA of the CDR3: TGTGCCAGCAGCTTCGGAGCGAATGAGCAGTTCTTC. Protein sequence: CASSFGANEQFF.

The chain uses TRBV5-4 and TRBJ1-1; TRBD1 is a possible D gene (5 bases). Trimming stripped 2 bases from V and 1 base from J, with 6 bases between. The germline gives CDR1 SGHNT, CDR2 YYREEE (reference sequence). This CDR3 contains 13 residues. Here the CDR3 reads CASSFTGNTEAFF. The DNA for the CDR3 is TGTGCCAGCAGCTTTACAGGGAACACTGAAGCTTTCTTT.

This clone was found many times. This chain links TRBV7-9 with TRBJ1-2; 7 bases match TRBD1. V was pared by 5 bases and J by 8 bases, with 8 bases of the junction left unmatched. The length of the CDR3 is 13 residues. The V gene's germline CDR1 is SEHNR and CDR2 FQNEAQ (reference sequence). Here the CDR3 reads CASSLQQGYGYTF. DNA for the CDR3: TGTGCCAGCAGCCTTCAACAGGGGTACGGCTACACCTTC.